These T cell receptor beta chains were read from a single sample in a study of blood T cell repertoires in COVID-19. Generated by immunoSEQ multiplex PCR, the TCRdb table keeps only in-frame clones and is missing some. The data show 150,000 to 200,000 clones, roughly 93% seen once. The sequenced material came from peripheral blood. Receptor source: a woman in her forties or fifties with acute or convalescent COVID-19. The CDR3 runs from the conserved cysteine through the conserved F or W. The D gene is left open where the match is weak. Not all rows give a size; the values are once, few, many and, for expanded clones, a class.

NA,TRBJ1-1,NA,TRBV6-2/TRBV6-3,CASSYGGGQNTEAFF,TGTGCCAGCAGTTACGGCGGGGGGCAAAACACTGAAGCTTTCTTT
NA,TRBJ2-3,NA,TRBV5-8,CASSFFSPFGASTDTQYF,TGTGCCAGCAGCTTTTTCAGTCCTTTTGGGGCTAGCACAGATACGCAGTATTTT
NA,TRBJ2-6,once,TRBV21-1,CASSKVRGALSSGANVLTF,TGTGCCAGCAGCAAAGTGCGGGGGGCCCTTAGCTCTGGGGCCAACGTCCTGACTTTC
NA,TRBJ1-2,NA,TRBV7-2,CASTPSRGGLGYTF,TGTGCCAGCACCCCCTCGAGGGGGGGGCTTGGCTACACCTTC
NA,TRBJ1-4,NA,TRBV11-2,CASSPFNEKLFF,TGTGCCAGCAGCCCTTTTAATGAAAAACTGTTTTTT
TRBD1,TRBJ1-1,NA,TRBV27,CASSLIGTGGALNTEAFF,TGTGCCAGCAGTTTAATCGGGACAGGGGGCGCATTAAACACTGAAGCTTTCTTT
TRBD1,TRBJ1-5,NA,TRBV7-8,CASTQARTGPQPQHF,TGTGCCAGCACCCAGGCCAGGACAGGGCCCCAGCCCCAGCATTTT
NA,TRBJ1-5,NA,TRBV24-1,CATSDGGVSNQPQHF,TGTGCCACCAGTGATGGGGGGGTTAGCAATCAGCCCCAGCATTTT
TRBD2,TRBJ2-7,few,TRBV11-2,CASSPRVAGVSYEQYF,TGTGCCAGCAGCCCCCGTGTAGCGGGAGTATCGTACGAGCAGTACTTC
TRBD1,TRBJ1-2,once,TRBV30,CAWTGGYSGYTF,TGTGCCTGGACAGGGGGCTATTCTGGCTACACCTTC
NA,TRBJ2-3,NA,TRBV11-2,CASSLDRLRITDTQYF,TGTGCCAGCAGCTTAGATAGACTGAGAATCACAGATACGCAGTATTTT
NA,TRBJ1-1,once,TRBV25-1,CASSENRLGTEAFF,TGTGCCAGCAGTGAAAACAGGTTAGGGACTGAAGCTTTCTTT
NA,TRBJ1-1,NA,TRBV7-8,CASSPPGAVTEAFF,TGTGCCAGCAGCCCCCCAGGGGCGGTTACTGAAGCTTTCTTT
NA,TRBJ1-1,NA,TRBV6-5,CASSSQGNTEAFF,TGTGCCAGCAGCTCACAGGGTAACACTGAAGCTTTCTTT
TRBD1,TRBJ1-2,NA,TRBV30,CAWSPSTGFYGYTF,TGTGCCTGGAGTCCCTCGACAGGGTTCTATGGCTACACCTTC
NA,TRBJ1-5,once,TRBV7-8,CASSRSTAHSNQPQHF,TGTGCCAGCAGCCGTTCGACAGCCCATAGCAATCAGCCCCAGCATTTT
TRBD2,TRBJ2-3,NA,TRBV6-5,CASSSLAGDTQYF,TGTGCCAGCAGTTCGCTAGCGGGGGATACGCAGTATTTT
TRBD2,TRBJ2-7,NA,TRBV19,CASSTSGRARDEQYF,TGTGCCAGTAGTACTAGCGGGAGGGCCCGCGACGAGCAGTACTTC
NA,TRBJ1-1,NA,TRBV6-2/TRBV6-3,CASSYRDSKNTEAFF,TGTGCCAGCAGTTACCGTGACAGCAAGAACACTGAAGCTTTCTTT
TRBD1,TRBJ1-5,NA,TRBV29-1,CSVGDRNNQPQHF,TGCAGCGTCGGGGACAGGAACAATCAGCCCCAGCATTTT
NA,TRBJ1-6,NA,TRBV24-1,CATSGGEGSPLHF,TGTGCCACCAGTGGTGGTGAGGGCTCACCCCTCCACTTT
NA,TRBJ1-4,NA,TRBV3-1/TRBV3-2,CASSQESDSEREKLFF,TGTGCCAGCAGCCAAGAAAGCGACAGTGAACGAGAAAAACTGTTTTTT
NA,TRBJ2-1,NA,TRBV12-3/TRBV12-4,CASSLSQEHEQFF,TGTGCCAGCAGTTTAAGCCAGGAACATGAGCAGTTCTTC
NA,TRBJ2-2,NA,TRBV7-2,CASSTSGLRPGELFF,TGTGCCAGCAGCACGTCTGGACTAAGACCTGGGGAGCTGTTTTTT
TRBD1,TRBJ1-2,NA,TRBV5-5,CASSSRGQGDYGYTF,TGTGCCAGCAGCTCAAGGGGACAGGGTGACTATGGCTACACCTTC
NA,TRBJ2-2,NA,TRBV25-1,CASSGQVNTGELFF,TGTGCCAGCAGTGGACAGGTTAACACCGGGGAGCTGTTTTTT
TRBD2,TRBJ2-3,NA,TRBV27,CASRTSGRPDTQYF,TGTGCCAGCAGGACTAGCGGGAGACCAGATACGCAGTATTTT
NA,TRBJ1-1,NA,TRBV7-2,CATRTGGSEAFF,TGTGCCACCAGAACCGGGGGGTCTGAAGCTTTCTTT
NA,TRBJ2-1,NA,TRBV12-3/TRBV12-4,CASSLGRGEQFF,TGTGCCAGCAGTTTAGGCAGGGGTGAGCAGTTCTTC